These 3 T cell receptor beta chains share one sample of origin, sequenced in a study of graft-versus-host responses after intestinal transplantation. Profiled with immunoSEQ multiplex PCR; TCRdb holds only in-frame clones, not every one. Of about 24,000 clones detected, approximately 85% appear once; the ten largest clones hold about 0.98%. This specimen was PBMCs, taken approximately 450 days after intestinal transplant. These receptors came from a human patient who received an intestinal transplant, so some T cells may come from the graft donor.

The chain uses TRBV15 and TRBJ2-7; 13 nucleotides line up with TRBD2. Trimming removed 5 bases from V and 5 bases from J; junction bases left unmatched: 9. The V gene's germline CDR1 is LNHNV and CDR2 YYDKDF (reference sequence). The CDR3 consists of 16 residues. The CDR3 region is CATSSSGLAGSDEQYF. CDR3 DNA sequence: TGTGCCACCAGCTCCTCGGGACTAGCGGGATCGGACGAGCAGTACTTC. The full variable domain, in which reference TRBV15 and TRBJ2-7 provide the parts outside the CDR3, is DAMVIQNPRYQVTQFGKPVTLSCSQTLNHNVMYWYQQKSSQAPKLLFHYYDKDFNNEADTPDNFQSRRPNTSFCFLDIRSPGLGDTAMYLCATSSSGLAGSDEQYFGPGTRLTVT.

The chain combines TRBV7-9 with TRBJ2-1; D is perhaps TRBD2 (5 bases). Germline values: CDR1 SEHNR, CDR2 FQNEAQ (reference sequence). Trimming left V 3 bases short and J 5 bases short, with 14 bases between. The CDR3 is 15 amino acids. The CDR3 coding sequence is TGTGCCAGCAGCTTTAAGGGAGTCAAGCACAATGAGCAGTTCTTC. Translating gives CASSFKGVKHNEQFF. Based on the CDR3 plus reference TRBV7-9 and TRBJ2-1, the full variable domain is DTGVSQNPRHKITKRGQNVTFRCDPISEHNRLYWYRQTLGQGPEFLTYFQNEAQLEKSRLLSDRFSAERPKGSFSTLEIQRTEQGDSAMYLCASSFKGVKHNEQFFGPGTRLTVL.

This clone was seen a handful of times. V is TRBV6-6 and J is TRBJ1-1; D may be TRBD1 (5 bases). Germline V gene data show CDR1 as MNHNY and CDR2 as SVGAGI (reference sequence). V was cut by 0 bases and J by 4 bases, with 6 bases left in between. CDR3 length: 13 amino acids. CDR3 in DNA: TGTGCCAGCAGTTACTCGGGGGGCACTGAAGCTTTCTTT. Its protein is CASSYSGGTEAFF.